A single sample gave rise to the 27 T cell receptor beta chains below, sequenced in a study of blood T cell repertoires in COVID-19. TCRdb keeps only in-frame clones here, not all; method: immunoSEQ multiplex PCR. The data hold hundreds of thousands of clones, with about nine tenths observed a single time. Sample: peripheral blood. Source of these receptors: a woman in her twenties or thirties who had recovered from COVID-19.

V is TRBV18 and J is TRBJ1-6; 7 positions match TRBD1. Germline V gene data show CDR1 as KGHSH and CDR2 as LQKENI. Trimming took 5 bases from V and 8 from J; bases not matched to a gene: 6. The CDR3 is 14 amino acids. The CDR3 loop reads CASSSTGRDSPLHF. CDR3 nucleotides: TGTGCCAGCTCATCGACAGGGCGGGATTCACCCCTCCACTTT. The full variable domain, rest sourced from reference TRBV18 and TRBJ1-6, is NAGVMQNPRHLVRRRGQEARLRCSPMKGHSHVYWYRQLPEEGLKFMVYLQKENIIDESGMPKERFSAEFPKEGPSILRIQQVVRGDSAAYFCASSSTGRDSPLHFGNGTRLTVT.

The chain employs TRBV6-4 and TRBJ2-1; 8 nucleotides line up with TRBD2. The CDR3 consists of 14 residues. V lost 3 bases and J lost 10; bases outside the gene matches: 8. The germline V gene has CDR1 MRHNA and CDR2 SNTAGT. This chain's CDR3 is CASSETAGGREQFF. The CDR3 DNA is TGTGCCAGCAGTGAAACGGCGGGGGGCAGAGAGCAGTTCTTC.

The chain carries TRBV4-1 and TRBJ1-1; D unclear. The CDR3 runs to 14 residues. Trimming removed 4 bases from V and 5 bases from J, with 14 bases in between. Germline V gene sequence: CDR1 MGHRA, CDR2 YSYEKL. Written as DNA, the CDR3 is TGCGCCAGCAGCCTGGACCGCGGGAGGACTGAAGCTTTCTTT. This encodes CASSLDRGRTEAFF.

This chain uses TRBV4-2 with TRBJ2-1; 13 nucleotides agree with TRBD2. V was pared by 1 base and J by 3 bases, with 3 bases of the junction left unmatched. Germline CDR1 is LGHNA and CDR2 is YNFKEQ. CDR3 length: 17 residues. The DNA of the CDR3 is TGTGCCAGCAGCCAAGGCGGGACTAGCGGGAACTACAATGAGCAGTTCTTC. Encoded protein: CASSQGGTSGNYNEQFF.

V gene TRBV7-9 combines with J gene TRBJ2-7, with 7 bases that match TRBD2. The CDR3 loop spans 15 amino acids. V was clipped by 4 bases and J by 6 bases; unmatched bases: 12. The V gene's germline CDR1 is SEHNR and CDR2 FQNEAQ (reference sequence). This CDR3 is CASSSSLTGGREQYF. CDR3 bases: TGTGCCAGCAGCTCCTCTTTGACGGGGGGTCGCGAGCAGTACTTC.

This chain connects TRBV9 to TRBJ2-2, with 7 bases matching TRBD2. The CDR3 sequence is 18 residues long. V shed 4 bases, J shed 4 bases, and the junction held 16 bases outside the gene matches. Germline lookup yields CDR1 SGDLS and CDR2 YYNGEE. CDR3 DNA: TGTGCCAGCAGCCCTGCCTGGGGAGGGGTTCAAGCCACCGGGGAGCTGTTTTTT. Its translation: CASSPAWGGVQATGELFF.

The CDR3, as DNA: TGCGCCAGCAGGGAGGGAGAGAGTGGAGCTTTCTTT. Translating gives CASREGESGAFF. This chain connects TRBV5-1 to TRBJ1-1; D is uncertain. The CDR3 spans 12 residues. V was clipped by 5 bases and J by 10 bases, with 15 bases between them. Germline values: CDR1 SGHRS, CDR2 YFSETQ.

This rearrangement joins TRBV19 to TRBJ1-1; no firm D call. In germline, CDR1 is LNHDA, CDR2 SQIVND (reference sequence). This CDR3 is 14 amino acids long. V lost 6 bases and J lost 3, with 14 bases in between. The DNA for the CDR3 is TGTGCCAGTAGACAGATCGAACAATACACTGAAGCTTTCTTT. It is translated as CASRQIEQYTEAFF.

The sample holds one count of this clone. The V and J genes are TRBV5-4 and TRBJ2-3; TRBD1 matches 7 bases. This CDR3 contains 13 residues. Germline CDR1 is SGHNT and CDR2 is YYREEE (reference sequence). Unmatched junction bases numbered 5, after V lost 8 bases and J lost 2 bases. Here the CDR3 reads CASLGQNTDTQYF. CDR3 DNA: TGTGCCAGTCTGGGACAGAACACAGATACGCAGTATTTT.

This clone appeared a single time. The chain couples TRBV28 to TRBJ1-1; D gene ambiguous. The V gene lost 1 base and the J gene lost 4 bases, with 13 bases spanning the gap. This CDR3 region has 15 residues. Germline V CDR1 and CDR2: MDHEN, SYDVKM. CDR3 sequence: CASSLSGSRGTEAFF. CDR3 in DNA: TGTGCCAGCAGTTTATCGGGTTCCCGGGGCACTGAAGCTTTCTTT.

This chain joins TRBV2 and TRBJ2-7; 9 nucleotides line up with TRBD1. V gave up 0 bases and J gave up 3 bases; unmatched junction bases: 6. The CDR3 length is 16 residues. CDR1 is SNHLY and CDR2 is FYNNEI in the germline V gene. In DNA, the CDR3 is TGTGCCAGCAGTGAAGCTCAAGGACAGGGGATCTACGAGCAGTACTTC. Protein sequence: CASSEAQGQGIYEQYF.

The V gene is TRBV12-5, the J gene TRBJ2-3, with D perhaps TRBD2 (6 bases). Germline V gene sequence: CDR1 LGHNT, CDR2 FRNRAP. The CDR3 has 13 residues. Trimming stripped 3 bases from V and 8 bases from J, with 12 bases between. The DNA for the CDR3 is TGTGCTAGTGGTTTCGGAGGGGCTGCTACGCAGTATTTT. Translating it yields CASGFGGAATQYF.

The rearrangement uses TRBV5-1 and TRBJ1-3, with D possibly matching TRBD1 (6 bases). The V gene lost 7 bases and the J gene lost 3 bases, with 20 bases spanning the gap. This CDR3 spans 16 amino acids. CDR1 is SGHRS, CDR2 YFSETQ, per germline. The CDR3 DNA follows: TGCGCCAGCTCCCCCCTCACAGGGTTAGTTGGAAACACCATATATTTT. Translating it yields CASSPLTGLVGNTIYF.

The chain is built from TRBV6-5 and TRBJ2-7; D is perhaps TRBD2 (6 bases). Germline CDR1 reads MNHEY; CDR2 reads SVGAGI. The length of the CDR3 is 13 residues. With 2 bases removed from V and 5 bases from J, the gap between germline ends came to 10 bases. The CDR3 DNA follows: TGTGCCAGCAGTTACGCGGGGACGAACGAGCAGTACTTC. It encodes CASSYAGTNEQYF.

The CDR3 bases are TGCGCCAGCAGCTTGGCGGGGAGTAACTATGGCTACACCTTC. Translation: CASSLAGSNYGYTF. The V and J genes are TRBV5-1 and TRBJ1-2; D unresolved. V gave up 0 bases and J gave up 1 base, with 7 bases separating them. Per germline, CDR1 SGHRS and CDR2 YFSETQ. The CDR3 has 14 residues.

This clone showed up just once. The chain carries TRBV2 and TRBJ2-2, with 11 positions matching TRBD2. Germline V gives CDR1 SNHLY, CDR2 FYNNEI. V was pared by 2 bases and J by 6 bases, with 2 bases of the junction left unmatched. There are 15 residues in the CDR3. The CDR3: CASSEISGGAGELFF. The CDR3 nucleotides are TGTGCCAGCAGTGAAATTAGCGGGGGGGCCGGGGAGCTGTTTTTT.

The chain links TRBV3-1 (or the pseudogene TRBV3-2) to TRBJ1-1; D remains ambiguous. The germline gives CDR1 LGHDT, CDR2 YNNKEL (reference sequence). The CDR3 has 14 amino acids. The germline V and J ends were trimmed by 3 bases and 1 base, with 9 bases remaining between them. The CDR3 reads CASSQRGPNTEAFF. The CDR3 DNA is TGTGCCAGCAGCCAGCGAGGGCCGAACACTGAAGCTTTCTTT.

The chain employs TRBV5-1 and TRBJ1-3, with D possibly matching TRBD1 (5 bases). Per germline, CDR1 SGHRS and CDR2 YFSETQ. Trimming stripped 1 base from V and 3 bases from J, with 8 bases between. The CDR3 length is 14 residues. CDR3 loop: CASSLSGVGNTIYF. CDR3 DNA sequence: TGCGCCAGCAGCTTGTCGGGGGTTGGAAACACCATATATTTT.

V gene TRBV18 combines with J gene TRBJ1-3; possible D gene TRBD1, 5 bases. Germline loops: CDR1 KGHSH, CDR2 LQKENI. V gave up 3 bases and J gave up 0 bases, with 15 bases separating them. The CDR3 is 17 amino acids. CDR3 loop: CASSPTGLSSSGNTIYF. The CDR3 nucleotides are TGTGCCAGCTCACCGACGGGACTTTCGAGCTCTGGAAACACCATATATTTT.

The chain joins TRBV6-5 to TRBJ1-1; tentatively, D is TRBD1 (6 bases). This CDR3 has 15 residues. The germline CDR1 and CDR2 sequences are MNHEY and SVGAGI. V lost 2 bases and J lost 10, with 20 bases in between. This CDR3 reads CASSYTGTGRGIAFF. The CDR3, as DNA: TGTGCCAGCAGTTACACAGGGACGGGTAGGGGGATAGCTTTCTTT.

The chain joins TRBV9 to TRBJ2-5, with a possible D match to TRBD1 (5 bases). CDR1 and CDR2 (germline): SGDLS, YYNGEE. Trimming cost V 0 bases and J 1 base, with 10 bases left between them. CDR3 length equals 15 residues. DNA of the CDR3: TGTGCCAGCAGCGTAGTTCCAGGGCCCCAAGAGACCCAGTACTTC. Translation gives CASSVVPGPQETQYF.

The rearrangement joins TRBV9 to TRBJ2-2; perhaps TRBD2 as D (5 bases). V lost 4 bases to trimming and J lost 3 bases, with 16 bases between them. The length of the CDR3 is 16 residues. Germline loops: CDR1 SGDLS, CDR2 YYNGEE. This chain's CDR3 is CASSLRSGKDTGELFF. The DNA for the CDR3 is TGTGCCAGCAGCCTCCGGTCCGGGAAGGACACCGGGGAGCTGTTTTTT.

The V and J genes are TRBV6-5 and TRBJ1-1, with D hard to call. This CDR3 has 12 residues. Germline CDR1 reads MNHEY; CDR2 reads SVGAGI. Between the trimmed V and J ends, which lost 2 bases and 6 bases, there was a span of 7 bases. The CDR3 protein is CASSYGESEAFF. The CDR3 DNA reads as TGTGCCAGCAGTTACGGGGAGTCTGAAGCTTTCTTT.

In this sample, this clone turned up a few times. The rearrangement joins TRBV5-6 to TRBJ1-6; 8 positions agree with TRBD1. Germline V CDR1 and CDR2: SGHDT, YYEEEE. Germline trimming cut 4 bases from V and 7 bases from J; bases unmatched to any gene: 10. The CDR3 contains 16 residues. The CDR3: CASSRPGQGRNSPLHF. DNA for the CDR3: TGTGCCAGCAGCAGACCCGGACAGGGTAGGAATTCACCCCTCCACTTT. Complete variable domain (other parts from reference TRBV5-6 and TRBJ1-6): DAGVTQSPTHLIKTRGQQVTLRCSPKSGHDTVSWYQQALGQGPQFIFQYYEEEERQRGNFPDRFSGHQFPNYSSELNVNALLLGDSALYLCASSRPGQGRNSPLHFGNGTRLTVT.

The chain uses TRBV5-1 and TRBJ1-4; TRBD1 aligns across 9 bases. CDR1 and CDR2 from the germline V gene are SGHRS and YFSETQ. This CDR3 has 15 amino acids. Trimming cost V 6 bases and J 8 bases; bases outside gene matches: 11. CDR3 nucleotides: TGCGCCAGCAAAAACCCGGGACAGGGCGGCGAAAAACTGTTTTTT. It specifies CASKNPGQGGEKLFF. The full variable domain, completed using reference TRBV5-1 and TRBJ1-4, is KAGVTQTPRYLIKTRGQQVTLSCSPISGHRSVSWYQQTPGQGLQFLFEYFSETQRNKGNFPGRFSGRQFSNSRSEMNVSTLELGDSALYLCASKNPGQGGEKLFFGSGTQLSVL.

The chain joins TRBV3-1 (or the pseudogene TRBV3-2) to TRBJ2-1; weak D call: TRBD1 (6 bases). The CDR3 loop spans 14 amino acids. Germline V CDR1 and CDR2: LGHDT, YNNKEL (reference sequence). V was shortened by 3 bases and J by 6 bases, with 12 bases between the two germline ends. In DNA, the CDR3 is TGTGCCAGCAGCCAGGGGGCGCTTGGCAATGAGCAGTTCTTC. Its protein is CASSQGALGNEQFF.

The rearrangement uses TRBV13 and TRBJ2-4, with TRBD2 identical over 16 bases. Germline CDR1 and CDR2: PRHDT and FYEKMQ (reference sequence). This CDR3 has 18 residues. J lost 7 bases, V lost 3 bases, and 9 bases had no gene match. The chain's CDR3 is CASSLEPGTSGGANIQYF. In DNA, the CDR3 is TGTGCCAGCAGCTTGGAACCCGGGACTAGCGGGGGGGCGAACATTCAGTACTTC.